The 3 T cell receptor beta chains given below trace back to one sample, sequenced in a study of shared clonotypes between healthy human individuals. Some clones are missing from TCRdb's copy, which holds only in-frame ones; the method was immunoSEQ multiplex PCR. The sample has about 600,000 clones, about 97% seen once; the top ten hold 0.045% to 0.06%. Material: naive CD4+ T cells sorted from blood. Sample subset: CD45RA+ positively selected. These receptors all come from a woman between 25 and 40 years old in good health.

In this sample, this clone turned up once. The CDR3 region is CASSPWTSFSTDTQYF. In DNA, the CDR3 is TGTGCCAGTAGTCCCTGGACTAGCTTTAGCACAGATACGCAGTATTTT. This rearrangement joins TRBV19 to TRBJ2-3; TRBD2 matches 8 bases. The CDR3 has 16 amino acids. J gave up 0 bases and V 5 bases, and 7 bases lay outside the gene matches. Germline CDR1 is LNHDA and CDR2 is SQIVND (reference sequence).

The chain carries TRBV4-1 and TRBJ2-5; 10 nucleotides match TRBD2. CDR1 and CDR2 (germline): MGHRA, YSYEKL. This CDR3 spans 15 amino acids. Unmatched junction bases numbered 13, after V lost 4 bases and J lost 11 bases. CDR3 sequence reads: CASSPGTSEKEVQYF. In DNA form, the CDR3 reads TGCGCCAGCAGCCCCGGGACTAGCGAAAAAGAGGTGCAGTACTTC.

DNA of the CDR3: TGTGCCAGCCGACTAAACTCCTACGAGCAGTACTTC. It specifies CASRLNSYEQYF. V usage is TRBV28 and J usage is TRBJ2-7; maybe TRBD2 (5 bases). V dropped 8 bases and J dropped 0 bases, with 8 bases sitting between them. The germline gives CDR1 MDHEN, CDR2 SYDVKM. The CDR3 spans 12 residues. Combining the CDR3 with reference TRBV28 and TRBJ2-7 gives the whole variable domain DVKVTQSSRYLVKRTGEKVFLECVQDMDHENMFWYRQDPGLGLRLIYFSYDVKMKEKGDIPEGYSVSREKKERFSLILESASTNQTSMYLCASRLNSYEQYFGPGTRLTVT.